This is a list of T cell receptor beta chains from one sample in a study of T-cell reconstitution after alpha-beta-depleted transplantation in children. TCRdb reprocessed the PCR reads with MiXCR, giving one entry per CDR3 protein. The table lists some 340,000 distinct CDR3 sequences, 9% to 12% of them singletons. Sequencing was performed on PBMCs from the stem cell graft donor, taken from the stem cell graft. These receptors were obtained from a human donor who donated a stem cell graft to a child with acute lymphoblastic leukemia. Both conserved end residues are part of each CDR3. A D gene is named only where the DNA matches it firmly. Only part of the rows carry a size: once, few, many, or a class if the clone is expanded.

TRBJ2-1 | TRBV11-2 | - | - | TGTGCCAGCAGCCAGATCGGGGTGGCCTACAATGAGCAGTTCTTC | CASSQIGVAYNEQFF
TRBJ1-1 | TRBV7-9 | TRBD1 | - | TGTGCCAGCAGCGGGGGACAGAACCGCTACTTGAACACTGAAGCTTTCTTT | CASSGGQNRYLNTEAFF
TRBJ2-7 | TRBV6-2/TRBV6-3 | - | - | TGTGCCACAGGGAAATCCTACGAGCAGTACTTC | CATGKSYEQYF
TRBJ2-6 | TRBV5-1 | TRBD2 | few | TGCGCCAGCAGGGGACTAGCGGGAGCTGGGGCCAACGTCCTGACTTTC | CASRGLAGAGANVLTF
TRBJ1-1 | TRBV18 | - | - | TGTGCCAGCTCACCCTCGATGGGCCACACTGAAGCTTTCTTT | CASSPSMGHTEAFF
TRBJ1-6 | TRBV28 | - | - | TGTGCCAGCAGCCCGGGTGGATTAAATTCACCCCTCCACTTT | CASSPGGLNSPLHF
TRBJ2-5 | TRBV7-9 | - | many | TGTGCCAGCAGCCCCGAACCCGCGACAGCCCTGAGCAAGACCCAGTACTTC | CASSPEPATALSKTQYF
TRBJ1-1 | TRBV7-9 | - | few | TGTGCCAGCAGCCCACCCGTCAGGGCGGCGGGCACTGAAGCTTTCTTT | CASSPPVRAAGTEAFF
TRBJ1-1 | TRBV15 | - | few | TGTGCCACCAGCGACCCGGCGGGCGGTAACACTGAAGCTTTCTTT | CATSDPAGGNTEAFF
TRBJ2-7 | TRBV4-2 | TRBD1 | - | TGTGCCAGCAGCCAAGTTGGACAGGGAGGCGAGCAGTACTTC | CASSQVGQGGEQYF
TRBJ2-2 | TRBV27 | TRBD2 | - | TGTGCCAGTACCGTAGCGGGAGTCCTCGGGGAGCTGTTTTTT | CASTVAGVLGELFF
TRBJ2-7 | TRBV7-9 | TRBD2 | - | TGTGCCAGCAGCTCTACGGCCAGCGGGGCTCCCTACGAGCAGTACTTC | CASSSTASGAPYEQYF
TRBJ1-2 | TRBV28 | - | few | TGTGCCAGCAGGACCCTAATGTTGGGGCTCTATGGCTACACCTTC | CASRTLMLGLYGYTF
TRBJ2-5 | TRBV12-3/TRBV12-4 | TRBD2 | many | TGTGCCAGCAGCCGGACTAGCGGGAGTCCTCAGACCCAGTACTTC | CASSRTSGSPQTQYF
TRBJ2-5 | TRBV6-2/TRBV6-3 | - | - | TGTGCCAGCAGTGGGCCCCTTGGTAGGGAGACCCAGTACTTC | CASSGPLGRETQYF
TRBJ1-2 | TRBV7-9 | - | few | TGTGCCAGCAGCTCGGGGACGGCGACGGATTATAACTATGGCTACACCTTC | CASSSGTATDYNYGYTF
TRBJ2-5 | TRBV5-1 | TRBD2 | - | TGCGCCAGCATGGGGGCTAGCGGGGTCCAAGAGACCCAGTACTTC | CASMGASGVQETQYF
TRBJ2-1 | TRBV29-1 | TRBD1 | few | TGCAGCGCCGGGACAGCCTACAATGAGCAGTTCTTC | CSAGTAYNEQFF
TRBJ2-3 | TRBV13 | TRBD2 | few | TGTGCCAGCAGCTTAGTTAGCGGGAGAAGAGAGGGCACAGATACGCAGTATTTT | CASSLVSGRREGTDTQYF
TRBJ1-3 | TRBV7-2 | - | many | TGTGCCAGCAGCATACGACGGTCCTCTGGAAACACCATATATTTT | CASSIRRSSGNTIYF
TRBJ2-2 | TRBV20-1 | - | - | TGCAGTGCTCGGGACTTTTACACCGGGGAGCCGTTTTTT | CSARDFYTGEPFF
TRBJ2-3 | TRBV10-3 | TRBD1 | few | TGTGCCATCAGTGAGCCTGGACAGGGGAGAGATACGCAGTATTTT | CAISEPGQGRDTQYF
TRBJ2-7 | TRBV27 | - | few | TGTGCCAGCAAAAGGCAGGGCTCGTTCTCCTACGAGCAGTACTTC | CASKRQGSFSYEQYF
TRBJ2-7 | TRBV5-1 | TRBD2 | - | TGCGCCAGCAGCTCCGCCTCGGGACTAGGCTACGACCCTTCCTACGAGCAGTACTTC | CASSSASGLGYDPSYEQYF
TRBJ2-5 | TRBV7-2 | - | few | TGTGCCAGCAGCCTGAATGGCGGAGCACAAGAGACCCAGTACTTC | CASSLNGGAQETQYF
TRBJ1-5 | TRBV4-2 | - | once | TGTGCCAGCAGCCAAGGCCACAGAGGGTGGGGTCAGCCCCAGCATTTT | CASSQGHRGWGQPQHF
TRBJ1-5 | TRBV14 | - | - | TGTGCCAGCAGCCAACTAAGGCAGGTCAGCAATCAGCCCCAGCATTTT | CASSQLRQVSNQPQHF
TRBJ2-3 | TRBV18 | TRBD2 | many | TGTGCCAGCAGTCCGACTAGCGGGAGCACAGATACGCAGTATTTT | CASSPTSGSTDTQYF
TRBJ1-1 | TRBV5-1 | - | - | TGCGCCAGCAGCTTGGCCCCAGACCTCACTGAAGCTTTCTTT | CASSLAPDLTEAFF
TRBJ2-7 | TRBV7-6 | - | few | TGTGCCAGCAGCTTATTCGAGAACGACGAGCAGTACTTC | CASSLFENDEQYF
TRBJ2-1 | TRBV5-1 | - | few | TGCGCCAGCAGCTTGGGACATAGCTCCTACAATGAGCAGTTCTTC | CASSLGHSSYNEQFF
TRBJ2-5 | TRBV9 | - | few | TGTGCCAGCAGCGTAGGATTACAGGCGAGGGAGACCCAGTACTTC | CASSVGLQARETQYF
TRBJ2-7 | TRBV6-6 | - | few | TGTGCCAGCAGCGGAGTCTCCTACGAGCAGTACTTC | CASSGVSYEQYF
TRBJ2-2 | TRBV14 | - | once | TGTGCCAGCAGAGAAGACGGAGTTAACACCGGGGAGCTGTTTTTT | CASREDGVNTGELFF
TRBJ2-2 | TRBV7-8 | - | few | TGTGCCAGCAGCCTTACGTACGGGGAGCTGTTTTTT | CASSLTYGELFF
TRBJ2-7 | TRBV5-1 | - | - | TGCGCCAGCAGCCTGACTAGTACTTCCTACGAGCAGTACTTC | CASSLTSTSYEQYF
TRBJ1-6 | TRBV7-9 | TRBD1 | few | TGTGCCAGCAGCTTCCCGGGACAGGGATCACCCCTCCACTTT | CASSFPGQGSPLHF
TRBJ1-2 | TRBV20-1 | - | many | TGCAGTGCTAGTATCGGTCACGTCACCTTC | CSASIGHVTF
TRBJ2-1 | TRBV7-9 | TRBD2 | few | TGTGCCAGCAGCCTGTTTACTAGCGGGAGGGAAAATGAGCAGTTCTTC | CASSLFTSGRENEQFF
TRBJ1-1 | TRBV27 | - | many | TGTGCCAGCAGTTTATTGCTGAACATGAACACTGAAGCTTTCTTT | CASSLLLNMNTEAFF
TRBJ2-5 | TRBV20-1 | - | many | TGCAGTGGAGAGTTCGAAGAGACCCAGTACTTC | CSGEFEETQYF
TRBJ1-2 | TRBV4-1 | TRBD1 | many | TGCGCCAGCAGCCCTGGACAGGGGGCGGACTATGGCTACACCTTC | CASSPGQGADYGYTF
TRBJ2-7 | TRBV7-2 | TRBD2 | few | TGTGCCAGCAGCTTTGGGATAGCGGGAGGTTACGAGCAGTACTTC | CASSFGIAGGYEQYF
TRBJ2-4 | TRBV6-2/TRBV6-3 | - | few | TGTGCCAGCAGTTATTTCCCCGCTTCAAACATTCAGTACTTC | CASSYFPASNIQYF
TRBJ2-7 | TRBV9 | - | - | TGTGCCAGCAGCGTATCTGCTAGTTTTACCTACGAGCAGTACTTC | CASSVSASFTYEQYF
TRBJ2-1 | TRBV20-1 | - | few | TGCAGTGCTGCTCTGAACAGGATGGGGAATGAGCAGTTCTTC | CSAALNRMGNEQFF
TRBJ1-2 | TRBV30 | TRBD1 | - | TGTGCCTGGGGGACAGACTCCTATGGTTACACCTTC | CAWGTDSYGYTF
TRBJ2-2 | TRBV7-2 | TRBD2 | few | TGTGCCAGCAGGGCTCCAGCGGGAAAGAACACCGGGGAGCTGTTTTTT | CASRAPAGKNTGELFF
TRBJ1-2 | TRBV5-1 | - | few | TGCGCCAGCAGCTTGTCGGACAGTAGCGGCTACACCTTC | CASSLSDSSGYTF
TRBJ2-1 | TRBV7-9 | TRBD2 | - | TGTGCCAGCAGCTCCCCCTCTAGCGGGGGATCCTACAATGAGCAGTTCTTC | CASSSPSSGGSYNEQFF
TRBJ2-7 | TRBV28 | TRBD2 | - | TGTGCCAGCAGTATCCGGACTAGCGGAAAATCCTACGAGCAGTACTTC | CASSIRTSGKSYEQYF
TRBJ2-5 | TRBV27 | TRBD2 | - | TGTGCCAGCAGTTTCATTCTAGCGGGTCCCCCCCAAGAGACCCAGTACTTC | CASSFILAGPPQETQYF
TRBJ2-1 | TRBV29-1 | TRBD1 | few | TGCAGCGTGGGACAGGGAGGGTACAATGAGCAGTTCTTC | CSVGQGGYNEQFF
TRBJ2-1 | TRBV28 | TRBD1 | many | TGTGCCAGCAGTGAGGACCGGGACAGGGGATTAGGGGTGAGGAACTACAATGAGCAGTTCTTC | CASSEDRDRGLGVRNYNEQFF
TRBJ2-1 | TRBV15 | TRBD2 | few | TGTGCCACCAGCAGACCCACTAGCGGAGTTTTCTACAATGAGCAGTTCTTC | CATSRPTSGVFYNEQFF
TRBJ2-2 | TRBV6-5 | - | few | TGTGCCAGCAGTTATTCACGGGTTTTAACGGGTGGGAACACCGGGGAGCTGTTTTTT | CASSYSRVLTGGNTGELFF
TRBJ2-1 | TRBV5-1 | - | few | TGCGCCAGCAGCTTAAAAGCGATTCAAGGGGGGAGTGAGCAGTTCTTC | CASSLKAIQGGSEQFF
TRBJ2-7 | TRBV5-1 | - | many | TGCGCCAGCAGCTTGGTGGCTAGCAACCCCTACGAGCAGTACTTC | CASSLVASNPYEQYF
TRBJ1-2 | TRBV5-2 | - | - | TGTGCCAGGGGCCCGGGACGGGTCAACTATGGCTACACCTTC | CARGPGRVNYGYTF
TRBJ2-1 | TRBV5-1 | - | many | TGCGCCAGCAGCTTACAGGGCGGGCTCTACAATGAGCAGTTCTTC | CASSLQGGLYNEQFF